One sample yielded the 9 T cell receptor beta chains listed below, sequenced in a study of Graves' ophthalmopathy and Graves' hyperthyroidism. Amplified TCR beta CDR3 regions were obtained using RNA transcripts as template. The authors performed first-round RT-PCR with HTBI primers and then a second-round multiplex PCR. TCRdb ran MiXCR on the multiplex PCR reads and lists one entry per CDR3 protein. The repertoire includes roughly 480,000 distinct CDR3 sequences, about 15% of them detected once, and approximately 9.8% sits in the top ten. Sequenced material: blood. Receptors were obtained from a woman aged 25 to 39 with Graves' ophthalmopathy.

The sample holds many counts of this clonotype. The CDR3 loop reads CSVEYRGISKNIQYF. CDR3 DNA: TGCAGCGTTGAATATCGGGGGATTTCCAAAAACATTCAGTACTTC. The chain recombines TRBV29-1 with TRBJ2-4; weak D call: TRBD2 (6 bases). V lost 2 bases and J lost 2, with 13 bases in between. This CDR3 contains 15 residues. CDR1 SQVTM and CDR2 ANQGSEA come from the germline V gene.

In this sample, this clonotype turned up many times. The chain employs TRBV12-3 or TRBV12-4 and TRBJ1-1; no reliable D call. The CDR3 contains 14 residues. V lost 4 bases and J lost 4, with 13 bases in between. The CDR3 DNA reads TGTGCCAGCAGTTGGGAGCCACGGGGCACTGAAGCTTTCTTT. This codes for CASSWEPRGTEAFF.

This clonotype was observed many times. In nucleotides, the CDR3 is TGTGCCAGCAGTAACAGGGGGGACCGAACTGAAGCTTTCTTT. This gives the protein CASSNRGDRTEAFF. This chain uses TRBV6-5 with TRBJ1-1; 8 positions agree with TRBD1. This CDR3 is 14 amino acids long. J lost 5 bases, V lost 5 bases, and 7 bases had no gene match. CDR1 MNHEY and CDR2 SVGAGI come from the germline V gene.

This clonotype was found many times. This chain joins TRBV6-2 or TRBV6-3 and TRBJ2-6, with unresolved D. The germline gives CDR1 MNHEY, CDR2 SVGEGT. The germline V and J ends were trimmed by 0 bases and 0 bases, with 12 bases remaining between them. The CDR3 has 18 amino acids. The CDR3 region has the DNA TGTGCCAGCAGTTACTCGACGGTAGGAAGCTCTGGGGCCAACGTCCTGACTTTC. Translation: CASSYSTVGSSGANVLTF.

A single count supports this clonotype. The rearrangement uses TRBV28 and TRBJ1-2, with D uncertain. The V end lost 3 bases, the J end lost 8 bases, and 19 bases lay between the germline ends. CDR3 length: 15 residues. Germline-derived CDR1 and CDR2 are MDHEN and SYDVKM. The CDR3 spells CASSLRTGASRGYTF. The CDR3 bases are TGTGCCAGCAGTTTGAGGACGGGAGCTAGTAGGGGCTACACCTTC.

There are many counts of this clonotype. The chain employs TRBV4-1 and TRBJ2-7; tentatively, D is TRBD2 (5 bases). Germline V CDR1 and CDR2: MGHRA, YSYEKL. The CDR3 runs 17 residues. V shed 0 bases and J shed 4 bases, with 19 bases lying between them. CDR3 sequence: CASSQEHKVATSYEQYF. In nucleotides, the CDR3 is TGCGCCAGCAGCCAAGAACACAAGGTAGCGACCTCTTACGAGCAGTACTTC.

This clonotype was detected only a few times. The chain uses TRBV4-2 and TRBJ1-2, with D possibly TRBD1 on 6 matching bases. In germline, CDR1 is LGHNA, CDR2 YNFKEQ. Trimming removed 1 base at V and 4 bases at J, with 16 bases between. The CDR3 consists of 16 residues. The CDR3 nucleotides are TGTGCCAGCAGCCAAGCTGAGGGGGATCCTTTCTATGGCTACACCTTC. The encoded protein is CASSQAEGDPFYGYTF.

This clonotype was counted ten times or more. The rearrangement uses TRBV6-1 and TRBJ1-1; D is unclear. CDR3 length: 13 amino acids. CDR1 is MNHNS, CDR2 SASEGT, per germline. Trimming took 2 bases from V and 1 from J, leaving 5 bases between them. Here the CDR3 reads CASSEFSNTEAFF. CDR3 DNA sequence: TGTGCCAGCAGTGAATTCTCGAACACTGAAGCTTTCTTT.

Many counts were recorded for this clonotype. This rearrangement joins TRBV5-1 to TRBJ1-5; a possible D gene is TRBD1 (6 bases). CDR3 length: 14 residues. The germline V and J ends were trimmed by 0 bases and 8 bases, with 12 bases remaining between them. Per germline, CDR1 SGHRS and CDR2 YFSETQ. In DNA form, the CDR3 reads TGCGCCAGCAGCTTGGGGGAGAGGGGGGAGCCCCAGCATTTT. Protein: CASSLGERGEPQHF.